This record looks at one T cell receptor beta chain sequence and its context. The data stem from a study of control samples from healthy donors and cancer patients. Measured with immunoSEQ multiplex PCR; TCRdb has only the in-frame clones, and not every one. The table includes around 30,000 clones, around 94% detected once. Looked up from germline, CDR1 is MNHNS and CDR2 is SASEGT. CDR3 length equals 16 residues. Trimming left V 1 base short and J 2 bases short, with 12 bases between. The chain uses TRBV6-1 and TRBJ2-4; D possibly corresponds to TRBD1 (6 bases). Sequenced sample: blood. The sequence came from a man between 60 and 70 years old in good health. CDR3 in amino acids: CASSEGVRGTKNIQYF. CDR3 nucleotide sequence: TGTGCCAGCAGTGAAGGAGTGAGGGGGACCAAAAACATTCAGTACTTC.